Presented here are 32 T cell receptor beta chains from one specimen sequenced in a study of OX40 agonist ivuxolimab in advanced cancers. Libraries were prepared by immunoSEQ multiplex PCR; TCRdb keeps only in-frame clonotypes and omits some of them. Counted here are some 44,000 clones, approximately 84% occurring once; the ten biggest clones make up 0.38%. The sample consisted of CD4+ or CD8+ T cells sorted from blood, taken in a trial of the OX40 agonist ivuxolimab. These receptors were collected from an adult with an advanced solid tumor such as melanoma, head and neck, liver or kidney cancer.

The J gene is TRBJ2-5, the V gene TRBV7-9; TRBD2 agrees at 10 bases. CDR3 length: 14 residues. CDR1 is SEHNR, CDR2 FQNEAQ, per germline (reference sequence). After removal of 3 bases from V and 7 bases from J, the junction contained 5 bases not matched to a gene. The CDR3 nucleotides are TGTGCCAGCAGCTTCGGACTAGCGGTGGGGACCCAGTACTTC. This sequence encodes CASSFGLAVGTQYF.

The CDR3 region is CASSALGRDFNEQFF. The CDR3 DNA sequence: TGTGCCAGCAGTGCGCTAGGCCGCGACTTCAATGAGCAGTTCTTC. The rearrangement links TRBV27 to TRBJ2-1; D is uncertain. Germline loops: CDR1 MNHEY, CDR2 SMNVEV (reference sequence). The CDR3 extends over 15 amino acids. Deletions cut 5 bases from V and 6 bases from J, with 17 bases between.

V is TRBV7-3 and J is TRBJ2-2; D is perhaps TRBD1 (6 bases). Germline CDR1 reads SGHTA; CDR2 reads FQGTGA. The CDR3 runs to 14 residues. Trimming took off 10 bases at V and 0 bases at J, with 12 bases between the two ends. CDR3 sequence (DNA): TGTGCCACCTCACAGGGAGCGAACACCGGGGAGCTGTTTTTT. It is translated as CATSQGANTGELFF. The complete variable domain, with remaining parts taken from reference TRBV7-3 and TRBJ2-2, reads GAGVSQTPSNKVTEKGKYVELRCDPISGHTALYWYRQSLGQGPEFLIYFQGTGAADDSGLPNDRFFAVRPEGSVSTLKIQRTERGDSAVYLCATSQGANTGELFFGEGSRLTVL.

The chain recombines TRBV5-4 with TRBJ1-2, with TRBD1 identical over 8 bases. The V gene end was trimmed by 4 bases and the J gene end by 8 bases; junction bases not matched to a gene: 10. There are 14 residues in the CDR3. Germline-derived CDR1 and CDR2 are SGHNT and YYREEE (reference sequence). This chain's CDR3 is CASSPRTGISGYTF. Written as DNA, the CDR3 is TGTGCCAGCAGCCCCCGGACAGGGATCAGCGGCTACACCTTC.

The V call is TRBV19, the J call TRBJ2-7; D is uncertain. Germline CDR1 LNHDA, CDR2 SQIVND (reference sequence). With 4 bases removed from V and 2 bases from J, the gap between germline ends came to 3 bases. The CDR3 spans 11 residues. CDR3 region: CASSRAYEQYF. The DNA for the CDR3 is TGTGCCAGTAGTAGGGCCTACGAGCAGTACTTC.

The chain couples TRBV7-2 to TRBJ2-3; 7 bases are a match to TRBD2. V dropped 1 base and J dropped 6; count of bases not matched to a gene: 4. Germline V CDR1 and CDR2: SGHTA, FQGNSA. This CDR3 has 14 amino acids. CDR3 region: CASSLGRRGDTQYF. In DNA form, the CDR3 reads TGTGCCAGCAGCTTAGGGCGGCGGGGGGATACGCAGTATTTT.

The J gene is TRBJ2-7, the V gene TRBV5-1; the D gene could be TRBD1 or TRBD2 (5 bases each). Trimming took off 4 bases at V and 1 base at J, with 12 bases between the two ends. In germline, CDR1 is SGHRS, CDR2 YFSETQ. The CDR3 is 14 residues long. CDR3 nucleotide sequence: TGCGCCAGCAGCCCGGGGCCTCTTTCCTACGAGCAGTACTTC. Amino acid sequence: CASSPGPLSYEQYF.

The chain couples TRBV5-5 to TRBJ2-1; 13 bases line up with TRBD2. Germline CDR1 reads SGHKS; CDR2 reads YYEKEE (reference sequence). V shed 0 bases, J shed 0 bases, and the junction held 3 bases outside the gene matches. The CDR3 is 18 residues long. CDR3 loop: CASSLEGLAGFSYNEQFF. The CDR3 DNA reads TGTGCCAGCAGCTTGGAGGGACTAGCGGGATTCTCCTACAATGAGCAGTTCTTC.

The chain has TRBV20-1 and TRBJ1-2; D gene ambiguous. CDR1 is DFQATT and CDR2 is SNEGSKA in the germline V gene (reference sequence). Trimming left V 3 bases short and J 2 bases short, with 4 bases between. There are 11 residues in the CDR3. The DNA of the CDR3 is TGCAGTGCTAGGTACAACTATGGCTACACCTTC. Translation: CSARYNYGYTF.

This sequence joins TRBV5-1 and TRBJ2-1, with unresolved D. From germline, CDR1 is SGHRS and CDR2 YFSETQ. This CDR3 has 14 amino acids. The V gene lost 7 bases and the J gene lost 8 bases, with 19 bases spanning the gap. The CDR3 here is CASFLGPATDEQFF. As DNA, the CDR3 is TGCGCCAGCTTCCTTGGACCGGCTACGGATGAGCAGTTCTTC.

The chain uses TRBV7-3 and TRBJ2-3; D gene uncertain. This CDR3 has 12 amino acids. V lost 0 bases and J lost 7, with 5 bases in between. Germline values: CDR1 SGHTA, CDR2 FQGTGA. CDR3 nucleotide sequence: TGTGCCAGCAGCTTAACCGGGCATACGCAGTATTTT. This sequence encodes CASSLTGHTQYF.

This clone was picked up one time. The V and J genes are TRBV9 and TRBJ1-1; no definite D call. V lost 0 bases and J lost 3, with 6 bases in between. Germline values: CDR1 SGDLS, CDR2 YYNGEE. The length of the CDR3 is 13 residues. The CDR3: CASSVGGYTEAFF. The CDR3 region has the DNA TGTGCCAGCAGCGTAGGAGGGTACACTGAAGCTTTCTTT.

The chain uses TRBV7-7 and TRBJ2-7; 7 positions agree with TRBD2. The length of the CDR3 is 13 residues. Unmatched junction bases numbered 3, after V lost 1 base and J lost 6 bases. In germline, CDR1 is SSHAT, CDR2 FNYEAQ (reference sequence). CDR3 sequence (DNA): TGTGCCAGCAGCTTAGGACTAGCTGGCGAGCAGTACTTC. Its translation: CASSLGLAGEQYF. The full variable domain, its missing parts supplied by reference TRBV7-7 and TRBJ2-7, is GAGVSQSPRYKVTKRGQDVTLRCDPISSHATLYWYQQALGQGPEFLTYFNYEAQPDKSGLPSDRFSAERPEGSISTLTIQRTEQRDSAMYRCASSLGLAGEQYFGPGTRLTVT.

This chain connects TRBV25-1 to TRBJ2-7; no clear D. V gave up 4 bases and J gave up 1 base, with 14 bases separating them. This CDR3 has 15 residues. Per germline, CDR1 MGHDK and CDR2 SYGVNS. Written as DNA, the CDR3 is TGTGCCAGCAGTGCCCTAGTGGGCCCTTCCTACGAGCAGTACTTC. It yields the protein CASSALVGPSYEQYF.

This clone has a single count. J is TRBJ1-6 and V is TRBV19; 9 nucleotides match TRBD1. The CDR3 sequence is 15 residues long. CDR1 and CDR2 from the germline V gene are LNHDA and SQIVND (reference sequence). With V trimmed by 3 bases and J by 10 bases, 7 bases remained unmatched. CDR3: CASSMDRGSGSPLHF. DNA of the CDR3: TGTGCCAGTAGTATGGACAGGGGTTCAGGGTCACCCCTCCACTTT.

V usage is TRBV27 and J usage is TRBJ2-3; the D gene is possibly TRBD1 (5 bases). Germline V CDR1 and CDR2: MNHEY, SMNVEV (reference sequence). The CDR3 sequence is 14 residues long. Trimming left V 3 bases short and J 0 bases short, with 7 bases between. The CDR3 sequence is CASSLGQSTDTQYF. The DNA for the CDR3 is TGTGCCAGCAGTTTGGGGCAGAGCACAGATACGCAGTATTTT.

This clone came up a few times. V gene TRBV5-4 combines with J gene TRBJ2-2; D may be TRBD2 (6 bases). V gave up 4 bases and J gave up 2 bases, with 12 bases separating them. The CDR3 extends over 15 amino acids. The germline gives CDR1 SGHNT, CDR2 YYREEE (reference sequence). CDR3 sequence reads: CASSGGTFNTGELFF. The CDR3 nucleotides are TGTGCCAGCAGCGGGGGGACTTTTAACACCGGGGAGCTGTTTTTT.

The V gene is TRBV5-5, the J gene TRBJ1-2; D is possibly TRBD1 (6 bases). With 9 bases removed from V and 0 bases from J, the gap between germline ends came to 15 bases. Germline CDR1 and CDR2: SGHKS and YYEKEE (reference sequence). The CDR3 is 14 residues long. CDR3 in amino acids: CATRAGDSNYGYTF. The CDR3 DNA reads TGTGCCACCCGTGCAGGGGACTCTAACTATGGCTACACCTTC.

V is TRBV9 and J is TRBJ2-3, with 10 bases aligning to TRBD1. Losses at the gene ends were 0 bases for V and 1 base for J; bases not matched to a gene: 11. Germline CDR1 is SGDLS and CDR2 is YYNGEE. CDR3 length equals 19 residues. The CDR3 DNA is TGTGCCAGCAGCGTAGATGAGGGCTATGGGACAGGGGGCACAGATACGCAGTATTTT. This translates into CASSVDEGYGTGGTDTQYF.

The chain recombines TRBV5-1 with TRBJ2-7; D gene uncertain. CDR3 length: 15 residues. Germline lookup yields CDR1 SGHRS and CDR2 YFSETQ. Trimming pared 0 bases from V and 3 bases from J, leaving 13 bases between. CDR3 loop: CASSLARDAVYEQYF. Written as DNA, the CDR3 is TGCGCCAGCAGCTTGGCCCGAGACGCAGTCTACGAGCAGTACTTC.

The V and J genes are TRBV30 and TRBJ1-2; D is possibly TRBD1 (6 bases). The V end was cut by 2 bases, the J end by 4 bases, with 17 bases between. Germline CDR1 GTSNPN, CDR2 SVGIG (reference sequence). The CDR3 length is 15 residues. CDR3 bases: TGTGCCTGGAGTACGCCTCACAGGGACGGCTATGGCTACACCTTC. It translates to CAWSTPHRDGYGYTF.

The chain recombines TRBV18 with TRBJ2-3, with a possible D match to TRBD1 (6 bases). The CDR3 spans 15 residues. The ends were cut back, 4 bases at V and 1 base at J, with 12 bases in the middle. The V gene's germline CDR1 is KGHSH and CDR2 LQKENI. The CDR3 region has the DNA TGTGCCAGCTCACTACAGGGCCCCGGCACAGATACGCAGTATTTT. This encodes CASSLQGPGTDTQYF. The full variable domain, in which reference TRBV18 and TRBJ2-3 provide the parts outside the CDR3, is NAGVMQNPRHLVRRRGQEARLRCSPMKGHSHVYWYRQLPEEGLKFMVYLQKENIIDESGMPKERFSAEFPKEGPSILRIQQVVRGDSAAYFCASSLQGPGTDTQYFGPGTRLTVL.

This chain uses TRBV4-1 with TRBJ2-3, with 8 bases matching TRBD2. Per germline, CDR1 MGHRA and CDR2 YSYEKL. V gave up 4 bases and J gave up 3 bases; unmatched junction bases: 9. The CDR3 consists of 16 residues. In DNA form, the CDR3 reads TGCGCCAGCAGCCCCGGGCTAGCGGGTTTTACAGATACGCAGTATTTT. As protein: CASSPGLAGFTDTQYF.

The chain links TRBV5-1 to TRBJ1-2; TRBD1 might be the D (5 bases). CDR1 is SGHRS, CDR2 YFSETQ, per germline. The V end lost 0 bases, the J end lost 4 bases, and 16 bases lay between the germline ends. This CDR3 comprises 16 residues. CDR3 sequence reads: CASSLGDGQSRYGYTF. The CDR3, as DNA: TGCGCCAGCAGCTTGGGGGACGGACAATCACGCTATGGCTACACCTTC.

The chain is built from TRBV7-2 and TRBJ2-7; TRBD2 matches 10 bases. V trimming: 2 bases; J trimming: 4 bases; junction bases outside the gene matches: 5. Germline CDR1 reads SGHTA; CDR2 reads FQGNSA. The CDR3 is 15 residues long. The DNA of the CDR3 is TGTGCCAGCAGCTTAATCAGCGGGGGGGCGTACGAGCAGTACTTC. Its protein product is CASSLISGGAYEQYF.

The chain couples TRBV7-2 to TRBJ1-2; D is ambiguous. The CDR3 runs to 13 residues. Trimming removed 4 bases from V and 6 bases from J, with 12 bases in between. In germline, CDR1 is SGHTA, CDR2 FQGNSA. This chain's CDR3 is CASSSTDTDGYTF. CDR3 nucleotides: TGTGCCAGCAGCTCTACCGACACGGATGGCTACACCTTC.

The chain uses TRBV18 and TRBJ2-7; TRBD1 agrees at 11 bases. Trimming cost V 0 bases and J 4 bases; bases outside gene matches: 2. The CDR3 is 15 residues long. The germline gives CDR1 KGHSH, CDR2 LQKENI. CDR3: CASSPPGTGGYEQYF. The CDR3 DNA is TGTGCCAGCTCACCACCAGGGACAGGGGGTTACGAGCAGTACTTC.

The CDR3 region has the DNA TGTGCCAGCAGCTACGCCGGGACTGGGGACTACGAGCAGTACTTC. Residues: CASSYAGTGDYEQYF. The chain uses TRBV7-9 and TRBJ2-7; a weak D match, TRBD2 (6 bases). V lost 4 bases and J 3 bases, leaving 16 bases between the germline ends. Germline lookup yields CDR1 SEHNR and CDR2 FQNEAQ (reference sequence). The CDR3 contains 15 residues.

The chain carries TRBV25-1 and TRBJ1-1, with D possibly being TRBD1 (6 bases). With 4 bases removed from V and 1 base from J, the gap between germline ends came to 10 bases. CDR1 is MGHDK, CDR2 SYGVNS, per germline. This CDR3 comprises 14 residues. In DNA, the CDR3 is TGTGCCAGCAGTGGACAGGTTCAGAACACTGAAGCTTTCTTT. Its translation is CASSGQVQNTEAFF.

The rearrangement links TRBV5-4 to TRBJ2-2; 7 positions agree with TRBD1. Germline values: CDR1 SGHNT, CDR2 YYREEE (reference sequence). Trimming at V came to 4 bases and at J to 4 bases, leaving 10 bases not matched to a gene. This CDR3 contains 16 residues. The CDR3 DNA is TGTGCCAGCAGCCGCCGTCTGACAGGGCTCACCGGGGAGCTGTTTTTT. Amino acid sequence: CASSRRLTGLTGELFF.

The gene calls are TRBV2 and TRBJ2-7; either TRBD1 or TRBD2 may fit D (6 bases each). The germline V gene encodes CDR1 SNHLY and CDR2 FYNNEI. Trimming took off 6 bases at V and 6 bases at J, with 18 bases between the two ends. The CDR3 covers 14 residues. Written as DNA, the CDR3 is TGTGCCAGCAGCGCGGGCAAAGGGGGGCTCGAGCAGTACTTC. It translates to CASSAGKGGLEQYF. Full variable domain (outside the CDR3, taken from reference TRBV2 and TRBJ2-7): EPEVTQTPSHQVTQMGQEVILRCVPISNHLYFYWYRQILGQKVEFLVSFYNNEISEKSEIFDDQFSVERPDGSNFTLKIRSTKLEDSAMYFCASSAGKGGLEQYFGPGTRLTVT.

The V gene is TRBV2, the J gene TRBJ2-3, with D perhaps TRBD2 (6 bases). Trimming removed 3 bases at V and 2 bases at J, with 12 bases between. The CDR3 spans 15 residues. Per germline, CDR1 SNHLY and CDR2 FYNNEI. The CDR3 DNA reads TGTGCCAGCAGTGACCGGGGGTATTCCACAGATACGCAGTATTTT. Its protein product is CASSDRGYSTDTQYF.